The 11 T cell receptor beta chains below were found in one sample sequenced in a study of CD8 T cells in ankylosing spondylitis. Using its own MiXCR run on the 5' RACE reads, TCRdb lists one record per CDR3 protein. In the table there are some 87,000 distinct CDR3 sequences, about 8.1% of which are singletons. The sample was blood, either unsorted or a sorted T cell fraction (not recorded which). Source of these receptors: a male donor with ankylosing spondylitis or in good health (not recorded which).

The V gene is TRBV2, the J gene TRBJ2-5; 8 bases map to TRBD2. CDR1 and CDR2 from the germline V gene are SNHLY and FYNNEI. CDR3 length: 14 residues. Trimming cost V 7 bases and J 1 base; bases outside gene matches: 5. The CDR3 DNA follows: TGTGCCAGCACCAAAGCGGGAGTCCAAGAGACCCAGTACTTC. Translation gives CASTKAGVQETQYF.

This clonotype was seen many times. The rearrangement joins TRBV20-1 to TRBJ2-4; D remains ambiguous. CDR1 is DFQATT, CDR2 SNEGSKA, per germline (reference sequence). Trimming took 0 bases from V and 2 from J, leaving 11 bases between them. CDR3 size: 15 residues. The CDR3 is CSAREYARTKNIQYF. CDR3 DNA: TGCAGTGCTAGAGAATATGCCCGGACCAAAAACATTCAGTACTTC.

The sample holds many counts of this clonotype. The chain carries TRBV27 and TRBJ2-2; no reliable D call. Deletions cut 10 bases from V and 1 base from J, with 7 bases between. The CDR3 extends over 12 amino acids. CDR1 is MNHEY, CDR2 SMNVEV, per germline (reference sequence). The CDR3 loop is CAKTENTGELFF. In DNA, the CDR3 is TGTGCCAAAACAGAGAACACCGGGGAGCTGTTTTTT.

This clonotype was detected many times. The chain combines TRBV5-1 with TRBJ2-7; D is possibly TRBD2 (6 bases). V was clipped by 7 bases and J by 0 bases, with 11 bases between them. The CDR3 has 13 amino acids. Looked up from germline, CDR1 is SGHRS and CDR2 is YFSETQ. In DNA, the CDR3 is TGCGCCAGCGGGCGGGACCCCTCCTACGAGCAGTACTTC. This codes for CASGRDPSYEQYF.

At least ten counts were recorded for this clonotype. The chain recombines TRBV27 with TRBJ1-2; TRBD1 aligns across 7 bases. Germline assignment: CDR1 MNHEY and CDR2 SMNVEV (reference sequence). The length of the CDR3 is 15 residues. The trim removed 1 base at V and 8 bases at J, leaving 10 bases unmatched. CDR3 in amino acids: CASSLFAGGFDGYTF. In nucleotides, the CDR3 is TGTGCCAGCAGTTTATTCGCAGGGGGATTCGACGGCTACACCTTC.

This clonotype was seen ten or more times. V and J are TRBV7-3 and TRBJ1-3, with D uncertain. CDR3 size: 16 residues. Trimming pared 0 bases from V and 0 bases from J, leaving 9 bases between. CDR1 is SGHTA, CDR2 FQGTGA, per germline. The CDR3 DNA is TGTGCCAGCAGCTTAACGGGAACTACCTCTGGAAACACCATATATTTT. Residues: CASSLTGTTSGNTIYF.

There are a few counts of this clonotype. The chain has TRBV7-2 and TRBJ2-6, with D unresolved. The V end lost 5 bases, the J end lost 2 bases, and 13 bases lay between the germline ends. The CDR3 covers 16 residues. The germline V gene encodes CDR1 SGHTA and CDR2 FQGNSA. The CDR3 sequence: CASSPGSGAGANVLTF. The CDR3 DNA sequence: TGTGCCAGCAGCCCGGGCTCGGGCGCTGGGGCCAACGTCCTGACTTTC.

This clonotype showed up many times. The chain combines TRBV21-1 with TRBJ2-5. TRBV21-1 is deemed a pseudogene. This CDR3 contains 13 residues. The DNA for the CDR3 is TGTGCCAATCCGGACGGGTCGAAAGAGACCCAGTACTTC. This translates into CANPDGSKETQYF.

This clonotype appeared many times. The genes are TRBV12-3 or TRBV12-4 and TRBJ2-1, with TRBD2 matching over 7 bases. After removal of 10 bases from V and 7 bases from J, the junction contained 10 bases not matched to a gene. CDR3 length equals 13 residues. For the CDR3, the DNA is TGTGCCACGTCCAGCGGGGTTACGAATGAGCAGTTCTTC. This codes for CATSSGVTNEQFF.

In this sample, this clonotype turned up a few times. The rearrangement uses TRBV19 and TRBJ2-1; the match to TRBD2 covers 7 bases. The ends lost 11 bases at V and 3 bases at J; junction bases unmatched: 1. Germline V gives CDR1 LNHDA, CDR2 SQIVND (reference sequence). This CDR3 contains 11 residues. Written as DNA, the CDR3 is TGTGCCGGGGGGGGCTACAATGAGCAGTTCTTC. Translated, it gives CAGGGYNEQFF.

This clonotype was counted only a few times. The junction departs from germline at one end; a sequencing error may be responsible. J is TRBJ2-1 and V is TRBV20-1, with TRBD2 as a possible D gene (5 bases). Germline values: CDR1 DFQATT, CDR2 SNEGSKA (reference sequence). The length of the CDR3 is 15 residues. CDR3 DNA: TGCTGTGCTAGAGATCCTGTGGCTAGCTCCGGTGAGCAGTTCTTC. Protein sequence: CCARDPVASSGEQFF.